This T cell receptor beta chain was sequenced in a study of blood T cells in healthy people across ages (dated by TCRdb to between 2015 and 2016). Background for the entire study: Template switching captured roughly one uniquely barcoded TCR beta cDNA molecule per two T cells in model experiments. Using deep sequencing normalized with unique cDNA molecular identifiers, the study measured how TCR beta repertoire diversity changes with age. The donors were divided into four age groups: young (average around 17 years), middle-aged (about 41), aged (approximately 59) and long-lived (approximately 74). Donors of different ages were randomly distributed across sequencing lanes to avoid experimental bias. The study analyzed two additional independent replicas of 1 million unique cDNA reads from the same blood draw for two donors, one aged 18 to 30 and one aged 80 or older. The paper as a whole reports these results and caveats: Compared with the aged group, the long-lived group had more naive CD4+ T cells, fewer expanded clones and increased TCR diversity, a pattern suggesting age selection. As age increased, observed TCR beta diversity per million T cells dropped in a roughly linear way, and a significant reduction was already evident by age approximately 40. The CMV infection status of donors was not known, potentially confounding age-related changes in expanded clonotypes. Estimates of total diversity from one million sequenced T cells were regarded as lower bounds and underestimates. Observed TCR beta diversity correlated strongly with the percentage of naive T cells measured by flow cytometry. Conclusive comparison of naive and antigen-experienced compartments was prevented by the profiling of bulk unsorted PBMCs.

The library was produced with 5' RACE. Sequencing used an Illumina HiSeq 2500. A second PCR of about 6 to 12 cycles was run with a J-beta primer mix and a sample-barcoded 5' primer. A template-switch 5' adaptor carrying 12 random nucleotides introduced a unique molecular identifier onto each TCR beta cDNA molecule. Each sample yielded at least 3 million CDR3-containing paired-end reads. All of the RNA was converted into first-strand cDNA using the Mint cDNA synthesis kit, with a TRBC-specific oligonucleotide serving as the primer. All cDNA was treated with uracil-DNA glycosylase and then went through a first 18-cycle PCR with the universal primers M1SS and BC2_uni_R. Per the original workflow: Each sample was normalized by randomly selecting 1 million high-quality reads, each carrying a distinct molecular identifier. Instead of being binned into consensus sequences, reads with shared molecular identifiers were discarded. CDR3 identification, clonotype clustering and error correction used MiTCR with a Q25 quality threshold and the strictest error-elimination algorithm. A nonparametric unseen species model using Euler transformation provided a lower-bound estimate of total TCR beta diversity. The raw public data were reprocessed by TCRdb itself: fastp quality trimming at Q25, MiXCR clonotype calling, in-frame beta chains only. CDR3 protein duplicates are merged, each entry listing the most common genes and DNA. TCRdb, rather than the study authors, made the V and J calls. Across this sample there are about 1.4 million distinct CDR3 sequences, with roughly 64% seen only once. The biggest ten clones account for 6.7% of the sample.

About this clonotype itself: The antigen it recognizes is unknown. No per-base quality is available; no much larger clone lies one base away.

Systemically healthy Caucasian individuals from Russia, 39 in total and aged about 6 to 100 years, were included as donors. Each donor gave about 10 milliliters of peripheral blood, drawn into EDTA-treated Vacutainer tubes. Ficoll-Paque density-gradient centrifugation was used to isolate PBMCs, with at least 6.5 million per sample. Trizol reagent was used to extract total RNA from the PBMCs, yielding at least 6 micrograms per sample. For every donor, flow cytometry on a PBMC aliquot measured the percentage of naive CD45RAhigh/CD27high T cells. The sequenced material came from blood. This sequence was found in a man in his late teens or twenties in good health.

The DNA is as follows: TGTGCCAGCAGCACTGGTGTGGGACTTCTTTACGAGCAGTACTTC. It translates as CASSTGVGLLYEQYF. This receptor chain uses TRBV7-9 and TRBJ2-7; TRBD2 is possibly the D segment (6 matching bases). V is pared back by 5 bases and J by 4 bases, with 18 bases lying between the germline termini. Reading the germline V gene (reference sequence) gives CDR1 SEHNR and CDR2 FQNEAQ. There are 15 amino acids in the CDR3, from cysteine to phenylalanine inclusive. Only the CDR3 DNA stays, 45 bases, in frame from base 1.